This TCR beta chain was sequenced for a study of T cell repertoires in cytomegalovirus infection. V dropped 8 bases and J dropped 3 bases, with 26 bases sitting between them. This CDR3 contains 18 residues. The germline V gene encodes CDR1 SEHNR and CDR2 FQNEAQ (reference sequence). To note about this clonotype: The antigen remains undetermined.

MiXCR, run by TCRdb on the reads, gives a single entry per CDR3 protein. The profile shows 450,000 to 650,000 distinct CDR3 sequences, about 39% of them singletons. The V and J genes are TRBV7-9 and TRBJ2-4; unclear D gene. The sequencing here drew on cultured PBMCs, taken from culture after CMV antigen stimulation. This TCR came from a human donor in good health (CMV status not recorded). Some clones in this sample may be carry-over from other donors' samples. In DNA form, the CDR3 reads TGTGCCAGCTCCTCCCCGGGCCACGCAGGCAAGATCAAAAACATTCAGTACTTC. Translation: CASSSPGHAGKIKNIQYF.